Presented here are 30 T cell receptor beta chains from one specimen sequenced in a study of breast tumors, draining lymph nodes, adjacent tissues (dated by TCRdb to about 2016). Lymph node samples were obtained from the axillary draining lymph nodes of breast cancer patients. Libraries were made using multiplex PCR. The sequencer listed for this sample is Illumina HiSeq 2000. TCRdb trimmed public reads at Q25 via fastp, called clones via MiXCR and kept in-frame beta chains. Rows are unified per CDR3 protein, each entry keeping the most common DNA and genes. In this sample the table shows fewer than 300,000 distinct CDR3 sequences, around 32% of which occur a single time. 1.4% of the sample belongs to the ten largest clones. The sequenced sample consisted of axillary lymph node tissue. These receptors were taken from a female donor with breast cancer. Some clones in this sample may be carry-over from other donors' samples.

This clonotype appeared a single time. This chain joins TRBV19 and TRBJ1-5; no reliable D call. The CDR3 runs 15 residues. Germline values: CDR1 LNHDA, CDR2 SQIVND (reference sequence). Between the trimmed V and J ends, which lost 3 bases and 2 bases, there was a span of 11 bases. CDR3 sequence (DNA): TGTGCCAGTAGTATGCTGGGGTTAGGCAATCAGCCCCAGCATTTT. Translating gives CASSMLGLGNQPQHF.

In its sample, this clonotype was seen a few times. A much more abundant neighbour one base away suggests this may be a read error. The DNA of the CDR3 is TGTGCCAGCAGCGAGAGTCCGGGACTAGCGGGAGTAGTTACGCGGTATTTT. It is translated as CASSESPGLAGVVTRYF. The chain combines TRBV9 with TRBJ2-3; TRBD2 agrees at 14 bases. Germline values: CDR1 SGDLS, CDR2 YYNGEE. This CDR3 region has 17 residues.

This clonotype was seen ten or more times. This sequence joins TRBV5-1 and TRBJ2-5; the D gene is possibly TRBD2 (5 bases). The CDR3 runs to 14 residues. Germline assignment: CDR1 SGHRS and CDR2 YFSETQ. The V end was cut by 5 bases, the J end by 3 bases, with 14 bases between. CDR3 protein: CASSESGVKETQYF. In nucleotides, the CDR3 is TGCGCCAGCAGTGAAAGCGGAGTTAAAGAGACCCAGTACTTC.

J is TRBJ1-3 and V is TRBV9, with D perhaps matching TRBD1 (5 bases). In germline, CDR1 is SGDLS, CDR2 YYNGEE. V shed 7 bases and J shed 5 bases, with 7 bases lying between them. The CDR3 totals 11 residues. CDR3 DNA: TGTGCCAGCGGGGGTAGAAACACCATATATTTT. This codes for CASGGRNTIYF.

This clonotype appeared many times. The chain joins TRBV29-1 to TRBJ2-7, with 12 positions matching TRBD1. CDR1 is SQVTM, CDR2 ANQGSEA, per germline. The CDR3 length is 14 residues. The junction had 6 bases not matched to a gene; V was cut back by 3 bases and J by 6 bases. The chain's CDR3 is CSVETGDRGREQYF. In nucleotides, the CDR3 is TGCAGCGTTGAGACGGGGGACAGGGGGCGCGAGCAGTACTTC.

This clonotype was observed at least ten times. V gene TRBV5-8 combines with J gene TRBJ1-5, with no clear D. Trimming cost V 0 bases and J 6 bases, with 13 bases left between them. Germline V CDR1 and CDR2: SGHTS, YDEGEE. CDR3 length: 15 residues. CDR3 in DNA: TGTGCCAGCAGCTTGGCAATAGGGAAATCTCAGCCCCAGCATTTT. Protein: CASSLAIGKSQPQHF.

V is TRBV13 and J is TRBJ2-7; 7 nucleotides match TRBD1. The CDR3 is made up of 15 amino acids. The junction had 12 bases not matched to a gene; V was cut back by 5 bases and J by 5 bases. CDR1 is PRHDT and CDR2 is FYEKMQ in the germline V gene (reference sequence). The CDR3 is CASSPPRTGWNEQYF. Written as DNA, the CDR3 is TGTGCCAGCAGCCCCCCCCGGACAGGCTGGAACGAGCAGTACTTC.

This clonotype showed up many times. Written as DNA, the CDR3 is TGTGCCAGCAGCCAAGGACTAGCGGGAGACACAGATACGCAGTATTTT. Amino acids: CASSQGLAGDTDTQYF. This chain connects TRBV3-1 to TRBJ2-3; 12 bases agree with TRBD2. Germline V gene data show CDR1 as LGHDT and CDR2 as YNNKEL (reference sequence). Trimming removed 1 base from V and 2 bases from J; junction bases left unmatched: 1. The CDR3 is made up of 16 amino acids.

This clonotype was seen at least ten times. This chain uses TRBV19 with TRBJ2-5; D ambiguous. Germline V gene data show CDR1 as LNHDA and CDR2 as SQIVND (reference sequence). V lost 4 bases, J lost 7 bases, and 10 bases lay in between. CDR3 length equals 12 residues. CDR3 coding DNA: TGTGCCAGTAGTACCCCTCCGGGGACCCAGTACTTC. This gives the protein CASSTPPGTQYF.

This clonotype has a handful of counts. The germline gene is not matched at one end of the junction; a read error may be the cause. The chain employs TRBV19 and TRBJ2-1; D uncertain. The CDR3 is made up of 17 amino acids. Germline CDR1 and CDR2: LNHDA and SQIVND (reference sequence). CDR3 DNA: TGTGCCAGTAGTATAGATCTGTGGATGAGCTCCTACAATGAGCAGTCCTTC. Protein product: CASSIDLWMSSYNEQSF.

This clonotype was counted at least ten times. The V gene is TRBV20-1, the J gene TRBJ2-3; TRBD2 matches 8 bases. V shed 5 bases and J 1 base; nucleotides not matched to a gene: 5. The CDR3 contains 14 residues. Per the germline V gene, CDR1 is DFQATT and CDR2 is SNEGSKA (reference sequence). CDR3 bases: TGCAGTGCTCAAGCGGGAGCGGGCACAGATACGCAGTATTTT. Amino acids: CSAQAGAGTDTQYF.

A word on this clonotype: Compared with germline, one end of the junction differs, possibly owing to a read error. V usage is TRBV7-8 and J usage is TRBJ2-7; 7 positions agree with TRBD2. From germline, CDR1 is SGHVS and CDR2 FQNEAQ. The CDR3 extends over 15 amino acids. Here the CDR3 DNA reads TGTACCAGCAGCTCTACTAGCGAAAGGGCCTACGAGCAGCACTTC. It translates to CTSSSTSERAYEQHF.

This clonotype was detected ten times or more. J is TRBJ1-4 and V is TRBV20-1; D call uncertain. Germline V gene data show CDR1 as DFQATT and CDR2 as SNEGSKA (reference sequence). V lost 6 bases to trimming and J lost 8 bases, with 13 bases between them. The CDR3 is 12 amino acids. Here the CDR3 reads CSAALHGEKLFF. In DNA form, the CDR3 reads TGCAGTGCAGCCTTACACGGCGAAAAACTGTTTTTT.

This clonotype appeared many times. The chain carries TRBV3-1 and TRBJ2-3; 12 nucleotides align to TRBD2. Per the germline V gene, CDR1 is LGHDT and CDR2 is YNNKEL (reference sequence). Trimming removed 4 bases from V and 4 bases from J; junction bases left unmatched: 12. The CDR3 has 18 residues. DNA for the CDR3: TGTGCCAGCAGCCGCGAGTCTAGCGGGAGGGCCTCGGCAGATACGCAGTATTTT. As protein: CASSRESSGRASADTQYF.

This clonotype was recorded many times. The chain links TRBV30 to TRBJ2-5; 15 nucleotides line up with TRBD2. The CDR3 loop spans 18 amino acids. Germline trimming cut 0 bases from V and 3 bases from J; bases unmatched to any gene: 8. Germline V lookup: CDR1 GTSNPN, CDR2 SVGIG (reference sequence). CDR3 sequence reads: CAWSVGGLAGGGKETQYF. CDR3 nucleotides: TGTGCCTGGAGTGTTGGGGGACTAGCGGGAGGTGGGAAAGAGACCCAGTACTTC.

This clonotype has a count of ten or more. The rearrangement uses TRBV2 and TRBJ1-3; TRBD1 might be the D (5 bases). The CDR3 extends over 14 amino acids. Trimming cost V 6 bases and J 0 bases, with 9 bases left between them. CDR1 and CDR2 from the germline V gene are SNHLY and FYNNEI. The CDR3 bases are TGTGCCAGCAGGTCAGGGTTCTCTGGAAACACCATATATTTT. Translating gives CASRSGFSGNTIYF.

Points on this clonotype: A much larger clone lies one base from this, so it may be a read error. This chain links TRBV11-2 with TRBJ2-3, with a possible D match to TRBD1 (5 bases). With the DNA end fitting TRBJ1-5 better, the J assignment may be wrong. Germline V gene lookup returns CDR1 SGHAT and CDR2 FQNNGV. The CDR3 loop spans 11 amino acids. The CDR3 reads CASSMTDTQHF. The CDR3 coding sequence is TGTGCCAGCAGCATGACAGATACGCAGCATTTT.

This clonotype has at least ten counts. The genes are TRBV25-1 and TRBJ2-7, with 8 bases lining up with TRBD2. CDR1 and CDR2 from the germline V gene are MGHDK and SYGVNS. The J segment lost 1 base and the V segment lost 5 bases, leaving 7 bases of the junction unmatched. The CDR3 has 15 residues. The CDR3 nucleotides read TGTGCCAGCAGTCCTCAAGCGGGAGAGTCCTACGAGCAGTACTTC. Protein product: CASSPQAGESYEQYF.

This clonotype was picked up many times. V and J are TRBV19 and TRBJ1-3, with 9 bases identical to TRBD1. The CDR3 runs to 14 residues. Germline CDR1 LNHDA, CDR2 SQIVND (reference sequence). Unmatched junction bases numbered 10, after V lost 7 bases and J lost 9 bases. The CDR3 DNA reads TGTGCCAGTAAATCTGGGACAGGGAGAACCACCATATATTTT. Encoded protein: CASKSGTGRTTIYF.

This clonotype was observed at least ten times. The chain has TRBV6-5 and TRBJ2-5; D unclear. Between the trimmed V and J ends, which lost 5 bases and 1 base, there was a span of 11 bases. CDR3 length: 14 amino acids. The germline CDR1 and CDR2 sequences are MNHEY and SVGAGI. This CDR3 is CASSPDMLQETQYF. For the CDR3, the DNA is TGTGCCAGCAGTCCCGACATGCTCCAAGAGACCCAGTACTTC.

The chain carries TRBV20-1 and TRBJ1-6; D is possibly TRBD1 (6 bases). Between the trimmed V and J ends, which lost 5 bases and 7 bases, there was a span of 21 bases. The CDR3 is 16 residues long. Germline V gives CDR1 DFQATT, CDR2 SNEGSKA (reference sequence). CDR3 sequence (DNA): TGCAGTGCTGGACTAGCGGGGGCATACCGAAATTCACCCCTCCACTTT. Translating gives CSAGLAGAYRNSPLHF.

This chain links TRBV20-1 with TRBJ2-5; 16 nucleotides agree with TRBD2. This CDR3 has 16 residues. With V trimmed by 6 bases and J by 4 bases, 8 bases remained unmatched. Germline V lookup: CDR1 DFQATT, CDR2 SNEGSKA (reference sequence). CDR3 DNA: TGCAGTGCCTGGACCGGGACTAGCGGGAGGGGAGAGACCCAGTACTTC. Translated: CSAWTGTSGRGETQYF.

The sample holds many counts of this clonotype. The chain uses TRBV6-6 and TRBJ2-7; no clear D gene. The CDR3 totals 10 residues. V was shortened by 5 bases and J by 7 bases, with 6 bases between the two germline ends. Germline V lookup: CDR1 MNHNY, CDR2 SVGAGI (reference sequence). In nucleotides, the CDR3 is TGTGCCAGCAGTGGAGATGAGCAGTACTTC. This gives the protein CASSGDEQYF.

The chain links TRBV15 to TRBJ2-1, with TRBD2 identical over 7 bases. This CDR3 has 14 residues. The J segment lost 7 bases and the V segment lost 5 bases, leaving 8 bases of the junction unmatched. Germline V gene sequence: CDR1 LNHNV, CDR2 YYDKDF (reference sequence). This chain's CDR3 is CATSASGGGNEQFF. Here the CDR3 DNA reads TGTGCCACCAGCGCTAGCGGAGGCGGTAATGAGCAGTTCTTC. The full variable domain, its missing parts supplied by reference TRBV15 and TRBJ2-1, is DAMVIQNPRYQVTQFGKPVTLSCSQTLNHNVMYWYQQKSSQAPKLLFHYYDKDFNNEADTPDNFQSRRPNTSFCFLDIRSPGLGDTAMYLCATSASGGGNEQFFGPGTRLTVL.

This clonotype was recorded many times. The chain has TRBV10-3 and TRBJ2-5; the D is unclear. There are 12 residues in the CDR3. Trimming cost V 0 bases and J 7 bases, with 6 bases left between them. Germline CDR1 and CDR2: ENHRY and SYGVKD. The CDR3 sequence is CAISESKRTQYF. The CDR3 nucleotides are TGTGCCATCAGTGAGTCAAAGAGGACCCAGTACTTC.

In the case of this clonotype: Sequence at one end of the junction differs from germline and may be a read error. V and J are TRBV2 and TRBJ1-3; TRBD1 matches at 11 bases. CDR1 is SNHLY, CDR2 FYNNEI, per germline. This CDR3 contains 16 residues. CDR3 in amino acids: CASSVGTGGGGNTLYF. CDR3 sequence (DNA): TGTGCCAGCAGTGTCGGGACAGGGGGAGGCGGAAACACCCTATATTTT.

This clonotype has only a few counts. A much larger clone sits a single nucleotide away, making a read error possible. The chain is built from TRBV7-9 and TRBJ1-3; possibly TRBD1 for D (5 bases). This CDR3 is 15 amino acids long. CDR1 is SEHNR, CDR2 FQNEAQ, per germline (reference sequence). The CDR3 DNA reads as TGTGCCAGCAGCTACAGAGGGGACTCTGGAAACACCATACATTTT. It yields the protein CASSYRGDSGNTIHF.

This clonotype was observed at least ten times. The V gene is TRBV20-1, the J gene TRBJ2-1; TRBD2 matches 12 bases. The CDR3 contains 15 residues. V was pared by 5 bases and J by 9 bases, with 11 bases of the junction left unmatched. Germline CDR1 DFQATT, CDR2 SNEGSKA (reference sequence). The CDR3 protein is CSALPTSGRVGEQFF. CDR3 coding DNA: TGCAGTGCTCTTCCGACTAGCGGGAGAGTGGGTGAGCAGTTCTTC.

This chain connects TRBV20-1 to TRBJ2-1, with 8 positions matching TRBD2. The CDR3 is 11 amino acids. CDR1 DFQATT and CDR2 SNEGSKA come from the germline V gene (reference sequence). The V segment lost 2 bases and the J segment 10 bases; nucleotides outside the gene matches: 1. The CDR3 bases are TGCAGTGCTAGAACTAGCGGAGAGCAGTTCTTC. This encodes CSARTSGEQFF.

Comment on this clonotype: A much larger clone differs from this one at a single base, so this may be a read error. The V gene is TRBV5-4, the J gene TRBJ1-2; D is undetermined. This CDR3 region has 13 residues. From germline, CDR1 is SGHNT and CDR2 YYREEE (reference sequence). CDR3 coding DNA: TGTGCCAGCAGGGTGGCGAGAGTGGCTGGCCACACCTTC. Translation: CASRVARVAGHTF.